This TCR beta chain derives from a study of beta chain features in type 1 diabetes. Investigators reverse transcribed all isolated RNA, so they sequenced expressed TCRB transcripts. Mean read depth for naive, central memory and regulatory T cell samples was around 3.8 million reads. This table comes from immunoSEQ multiplex PCR, and its TCRdb copy is limited to in-frame clones, with some not included. The sample shows hundreds of thousands of clones, around 15% of them seen only once. Using CD45RO/CCR7/CD25/CD127/CD95/CD27, CD4+ naive, central memory, regulatory and stem cell-like memory cells were sorted. Study-level points and caveats: Shorter templates might be favored by PCR, and equally so in patients and in controls.

This clone showed up just a few times. Its matching antigen is unknown. CDR3 length: 16 residues. V lost 3 bases and J 1 base, leaving 10 bases between the germline ends. Germline assignment: CDR1 MNHNS and CDR2 SASEGT. The TCR sequence derives from a man between 18 and 35 years old in good health. The chain is built from TRBV6-1 and TRBJ2-6; the D is unclear. The source material was naive CD4+ T cells from blood. The CDR3 spells CASSDKNRSGANVLTF. The CDR3 nucleotides read TGTGCCAGCAGTGACAAGAACCGATCTGGGGCCAACGTCCTGACTTTC.